This T cell receptor beta chain originates from a study of blood T cell repertoires in COVID-19. Produced via immunoSEQ multiplex PCR; TCRdb's table is partial and in-frame only. The table has over 450,000 clones, roughly 91% seen once; the top ten hold roughly 7.4%. Enrolled during active infection, Seattle patients were then followed longitudinally. V was trimmed by 0 bases and J by 7 bases, leaving 15 bases between them. This CDR3 is built from 15 residues. Germline assignment: CDR1 LNHNV and CDR2 YYDKDF (reference sequence). The V gene is TRBV15, the J gene TRBJ1-2; D remains ambiguous. The sequencing input was peripheral blood. The source of this sequence is a woman between 45 and 65 years old with COVID-19, enrolled during active disease. CDR3: CATSRELTVAGGYTF. CDR3 coding DNA: TGTGCCACCAGCAGAGAATTGACCGTAGCGGGTGGCTACACCTTC.